This T cell receptor beta chain is drawn from a study of PD-L1 blockade in urothelial cancer. Across the whole study: There were a median of about 140,000 T cells in blood samples. Broader study findings: Durable-benefit patients had greater expansion of tumor-associated blood clones at 3 weeks.

V shed 3 bases and J shed 4 bases, with 18 bases lying between them. Germline assignment: CDR1 LNHDA and CDR2 SQIVND (reference sequence). This CDR3 has 16 residues. About this clone: Its target is unknown.

Repertoires were generated with immunoSEQ multiplex PCR, while TCRdb's copy carries only in-frame clones and drops some. Of around 48,000 clones in the sample, approximately 83% were seen once. The time point: peripheral blood 6 weeks after treatment start. The sequencing used PBMCs, collected around atezolizumab (anti-PD-L1) treatment. The receptor was derived from a man in his 60s with urothelial cancer. The V call is TRBV19, the J call TRBJ1-2, with no clear D. CDR3: CASSILGTSGSYGYTF. The CDR3 DNA is TGTGCCAGTAGTATTTTGGGAACGAGTGGGAGCTATGGCTACACCTTC.